This T cell receptor (beta chain) was captured in a study of T cells after yellow fever vaccination. The study, taken as a whole, reports: Reappearing after the booster were most of the clones from primary vaccination (around 96% CD4, approximately 88% CD8).

In germline, CDR1 is SGHDT, CDR2 YYEEEE. V dropped 6 bases and J dropped 6 bases, with 16 bases sitting between them. This CDR3 region has 14 residues. Details on this clonotype: Its antigen is undetermined.

Template switching with 5'RACE generated the TCR cDNA and added a universal primer site and UMIs. In TCRdb, the 5' RACE reads were re-called with MiXCR into one record per CDR3 protein. The sample includes 250,000 to 350,000 distinct CDR3 sequences, about 6.9% of them seen just once. V and J are TRBV5-6 and TRBJ1-5, with D maybe TRBD1 (5 bases). This material consisted of PBMCs, taken 35 to 50 days after the first yellow fever vaccination. The receptor's source is a man younger than 30 who received the YFV17D yellow fever vaccine. This chain's CDR3 is CASTAGRWGQPQHF. The CDR3 DNA is TGTGCCAGCACAGCGGGGCGGTGGGGTCAGCCCCAGCATTTT. The whole variable domain, filled in from reference TRBV5-6 and TRBJ1-5, reads DAGVTQSPTHLIKTRGQQVTLRCSPKSGHDTVSWYQQALGQGPQFIFQYYEEEERQRGNFPDRFSGHQFPNYSSELNVNALLLGDSALYLCASTAGRWGQPQHFGDGTRLSIL.